This is a list of T cell receptor beta chains from one sample in a study of PD-1 blockade in classical Hodgkin lymphoma. TCRdb's table, derived via immunoSEQ multiplex PCR, lists solely in-frame clones and lacks some. The data show tens of thousands of clones, roughly 89% seen once. Sequencing was performed on CD4+ T cells from blood, taken at baseline. The receptors here all came from a human donor with classical Hodgkin lymphoma. CDR3s include the opening cysteine and the closing phenylalanine or tryptophan. Fields, in order: clone size, V gene, D gene, J gene, CDR3 DNA, CDR3 protein. The D gene is left open where the match is weak. Rows may omit the clone size; those that give it use once, few, many or a size class.

size: .
V: TRBV19
D: .
J: TRBJ1-2
DNA: TGTGCCAGTACCGTGGACGGTTATTATGGCTACACCTTC
CDR3: CASTVDGYYGYTF

size: .
V: TRBV11-3
D: .
J: TRBJ2-1
DNA: TGTGCCAGCAGCCGTATCGGCTCCTACAATGAGCAGTTCTTC
CDR3: CASSRIGSYNEQFF

size: .
V: TRBV11-2
D: .
J: TRBJ2-1
DNA: TGTGCCAGCAGCTTAGGCGGAGAGCAGTTCTTC
CDR3: CASSLGGEQFF

size: .
V: TRBV5-6
D: .
J: TRBJ1-5
DNA: TGTGCCAGCAGCATTTATCCCCAGCCCCAGCATTTT
CDR3: CASSIYPQPQHF

size: .
V: TRBV7-6
D: TRBD1
J: TRBJ1-2
DNA: TGTGCCAGCAGCTTACCAGGGGGCCAGGGCTACACCTTC
CDR3: CASSLPGGQGYTF

size: .
V: TRBV29-1
D: TRBD1
J: TRBJ1-2
DNA: TGCAGCGTCGAGGTGGACAGGTTTTCTACCTTGAGCTATGGCTACACCTTC
CDR3: CSVEVDRFSTLSYGYTF

size: .
V: TRBV7-2
D: TRBD2
J: TRBJ2-7
DNA: TGTGCCAGCAGCTTAGCGGCTAGCGGGGTTTACGAGCAGTACTTC
CDR3: CASSLAASGVYEQYF

size: .
V: TRBV2
D: .
J: TRBJ1-6
DNA: TGTGCCAGCAGTGACGGGCGGACCCTCCACTTT
CDR3: CASSDGRTLHF

size: .
V: TRBV7-2
D: TRBD1
J: TRBJ1-5
DNA: TGTGCCAGCAGCTTCACAGGGGATAGCAATCAGCCCCAGCATTTT
CDR3: CASSFTGDSNQPQHF

size: .
V: TRBV6-4
D: .
J: TRBJ2-2
DNA: TGTGCCAGCATGGGACACAACACCGGGGAGCTGTTTTTT
CDR3: CASMGHNTGELFF

size: .
V: TRBV7-2
D: .
J: TRBJ1-2
DNA: TGTGCCAGCAGCTTAGATATTTGGGCTGTGGCCAGCTCTAACTATGGCTACACCTTC
CDR3: CASSLDIWAVASSNYGYTF

size: .
V: TRBV2
D: .
J: TRBJ1-1
DNA: TGTGCCACCCAAAGGGATACATGGTCCGAAGCTTTCTTT
CDR3: CATQRDTWSEAFF

size: .
V: TRBV6-5
D: .
J: TRBJ1-5
DNA: TGTGCCAGCAGTCTAACAGGGAAGGATCAGCCCCAGCATTTT
CDR3: CASSLTGKDQPQHF

size: .
V: TRBV10-3
D: .
J: TRBJ2-7
DNA: TGTGCCATCAGTTCCGGGAGGAAGGGGGCAGACGAGCAGCACTTC
CDR3: CAISSGRKGADEQHF

size: .
V: TRBV18
D: TRBD1
J: TRBJ2-1
DNA: TGTGCCAGCTCACCCGGGACAGGGCACAATGAGCAGTTCTTC
CDR3: CASSPGTGHNEQFF

size: .
V: TRBV19
D: TRBD2
J: TRBJ2-2
DNA: TGTGCCAGTAGTTCCCGATATAGCGGGGGGGCCACCGGGGAGCTGTTTTTT
CDR3: CASSSRYSGGATGELFF

size: .
V: TRBV7-6
D: .
J: TRBJ2-2
DNA: TGTGCCAGCAGCCTATTACTAGGGCTAAACACCGGGGAGCTGTTTTTT
CDR3: CASSLLLGLNTGELFF

size: .
V: TRBV19
D: TRBD1
J: TRBJ2-3
DNA: TGTGCCAGTAGTTCGGGACAGGGGGCGCTTGATACGCAGTATTTT
CDR3: CASSSGQGALDTQYF

size: .
V: TRBV29-1
D: TRBD1
J: TRBJ1-1
DNA: TGCAGCGTCCGTCGATACAGGGGAATTGAAGCTTTCTTT
CDR3: CSVRRYRGIEAFF

size: .
V: TRBV5-6
D: .
J: TRBJ2-3
DNA: TGTGCCAGCAGCCCCGGGTCCCTCGGGGGCGGTGATACGCAGTATTTT
CDR3: CASSPGSLGGGDTQYF

size: few
V: TRBV4-1
D: .
J: TRBJ1-2
DNA: TGCGCCAGCAGCCGGGACAACACTAACTATGGCTACACCTTC
CDR3: CASSRDNTNYGYTF

size: .
V: TRBV5-8
D: .
J: TRBJ2-1
DNA: TGTGCCAGCAGACGCCGTGGACCCCCCCCCAATGAGCAGTTCTTC
CDR3: CASRRRGPPPNEQFF

size: .
V: TRBV5-1
D: .
J: TRBJ1-4
DNA: TGCGCCAGCCGACCGGGACATTCTGCAACTAATGAAAAACTGTTTTTT
CDR3: CASRPGHSATNEKLFF

size: once
V: TRBV20-1
D: .
J: TRBJ1-1
DNA: TGCAGTGCTGGCAGGGGCACTGAAGCTTTCTTT
CDR3: CSAGRGTEAFF

size: .
V: TRBV9
D: .
J: TRBJ1-6
DNA: TGTGCCAGCAGCTTTGCCAGGGATGACAATTCACCCCTCCACTTT
CDR3: CASSFARDDNSPLHF

size: .
V: TRBV7-9
D: TRBD1
J: TRBJ2-5
DNA: TGTGCCAGCAGCTCCCGAGGGGACAGGGCCCAAGAGACCCAGTACTTC
CDR3: CASSSRGDRAQETQYF

size: .
V: TRBV9
D: .
J: TRBJ1-1
DNA: TGTGCCAGCAGCGGCACCGGGACGGCGAACACTGAAGCTTTCTTT
CDR3: CASSGTGTANTEAFF

size: .
V: TRBV5-1
D: TRBD1
J: TRBJ1-4
DNA: TGCGCCAGCAGCTTACAGGGGATGGATGAAAAACTGTTTTTT
CDR3: CASSLQGMDEKLFF

size: .
V: TRBV6-1
D: .
J: TRBJ1-5
DNA: TGTGCCAGCAGTGAAGAAGTAACCGGACCGAATCAGCCCCAGCATTTT
CDR3: CASSEEVTGPNQPQHF

size: .
V: TRBV7-9
D: TRBD1
J: TRBJ1-2
DNA: TGTGCCAGCAGCTACTCGGGACAGGGGGCTTCTGGTGGCTACACCTTC
CDR3: CASSYSGQGASGGYTF

size: once
V: TRBV7-3
D: TRBD1
J: TRBJ2-1
DNA: TGTGCCAGCAGCTTTCAGGGGGCGGACAATGAGCAGTTCTTC
CDR3: CASSFQGADNEQFF

size: few
V: TRBV2
D: .
J: TRBJ2-7
DNA: TGTGCCAGCAGTGAAGGGTACGGAGACTACGAGCAGTACTTC
CDR3: CASSEGYGDYEQYF

size: .
V: TRBV6-1
D: .
J: TRBJ2-1
DNA: TGTGCCAGCATTCAGGGAGCATCCTACAATGAGCAGTTCTTC
CDR3: CASIQGASYNEQFF

size: .
V: TRBV5-1
D: TRBD1
J: TRBJ1-5
DNA: TGCGCCAGCAGCCCGGGACAGGAAGGTGGGCAGCCCCAGCATTTT
CDR3: CASSPGQEGGQPQHF

size: .
V: TRBV7-9
D: .
J: TRBJ1-2
DNA: TGTGCCAGCAGCTTAGCAACAGCCCAGAGCTATGGCTACACCTTC
CDR3: CASSLATAQSYGYTF

size: .
V: TRBV2
D: .
J: TRBJ2-5
DNA: TGTGCCAGCCGGCGGGGAGATCAAGAGACCCAGTACTTC
CDR3: CASRRGDQETQYF

size: .
V: TRBV7-3
D: .
J: TRBJ2-3
DNA: TGTGCCAGCAGCTTTGGGGGGGATACGCAGTATTTT
CDR3: CASSFGGDTQYF

size: .
V: TRBV7-2
D: TRBD1
J: TRBJ2-7
DNA: TGTGCCAGCAGCCCACCGGGACAGCGAGCCTACGAGCAGTACTTC
CDR3: CASSPPGQRAYEQYF

size: .
V: TRBV28
D: .
J: TRBJ1-2
DNA: TGTGCCAGCAGTTTGGCCGGGGTTAACTATGGCTACACCTTC
CDR3: CASSLAGVNYGYTF

size: .
V: TRBV28
D: .
J: TRBJ1-1
DNA: TGTGCCAGCAACGAGGATCTTGCGAACACTGAAGCTTTCTTT
CDR3: CASNEDLANTEAFF

size: .
V: TRBV5-6
D: .
J: TRBJ2-5
DNA: TGTGCCAGCAGCTTGGAACCTCAAGAGACCCAGTACTTC
CDR3: CASSLEPQETQYF

size: .
V: TRBV7-2
D: .
J: TRBJ1-1
DNA: TGTGCCAGCAGCTTAGAAGGTAACACTGAAGCTTTCTTT
CDR3: CASSLEGNTEAFF

size: once
V: TRBV28
D: TRBD1
J: TRBJ2-2
DNA: TGTGCCAGCAGAACTACAGGGGGCACCGGGGAGCTGTTTTTT
CDR3: CASRTTGGTGELFF

size: .
V: TRBV5-1
D: .
J: TRBJ2-5
DNA: TGCGCCAGCAGCTTGGTGCCAGGAAAAGAGACCCAGTACTTC
CDR3: CASSLVPGKETQYF

size: .
V: TRBV18
D: .
J: TRBJ1-1
DNA: TGTGCCAGCTCACCACCGGCACAGGGCACTGAAGCTTTCTTT
CDR3: CASSPPAQGTEAFF

size: .
V: TRBV10-3
D: .
J: TRBJ1-1
DNA: TGTGCCATCAGGCGGAACACTGAAGCTTTCTTT
CDR3: CAIRRNTEAFF

size: .
V: TRBV10-3
D: .
J: TRBJ2-5
DNA: TGTGCCACCGGTGCCGGGGGTCAAGAGACCCAGTACTTC
CDR3: CATGAGGQETQYF

size: .
V: TRBV28
D: .
J: TRBJ1-2
DNA: TGTGCCAGCATTAGTTTGGGGGCCGGCGGCTACACCTTC
CDR3: CASISLGAGGYTF